Detailed here is one TCR beta chain. Only in-frame clones appear in the TCRdb table, and some are missing; sequencing was by immunoSEQ multiplex PCR. The sample contains about 68,000 clones, roughly 90% of which appear only once. This entry belongs to a study of stem cell transplantation in POMP-related autoinflammatory disease. The CDR3 contains 15 residues. Germline values: CDR1 MDHEN, CDR2 SYDVKM. V trimming: 3 bases; J trimming: 2 bases; junction bases outside the gene matches: 6. The chain uses TRBV28 and TRBJ2-7; 8 bases match TRBD1. The specimen comprised CD4+ T cells from PBMCs, sampled after stem cell transplantation. This sequence originates from a human patient with POMP-related autoinflammation and immune dysregulation (PRAID). Some of the T cells may derive from the graft donor. CDR3 in amino acids: CASSFPGQDTYEQYF. For the CDR3, the DNA is TGTGCCAGCAGTTTCCCGGGACAGGACACCTACGAGCAGTACTTC.